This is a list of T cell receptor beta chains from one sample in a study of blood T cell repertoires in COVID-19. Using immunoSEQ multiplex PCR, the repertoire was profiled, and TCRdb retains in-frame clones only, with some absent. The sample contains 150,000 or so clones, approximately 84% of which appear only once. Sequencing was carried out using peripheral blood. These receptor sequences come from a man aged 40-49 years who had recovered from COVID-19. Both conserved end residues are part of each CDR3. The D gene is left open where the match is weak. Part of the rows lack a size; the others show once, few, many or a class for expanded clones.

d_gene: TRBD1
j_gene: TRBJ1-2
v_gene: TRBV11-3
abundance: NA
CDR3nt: TGTGCCAGCAGTTCCGGGACAGGGGTCGGCTACACCTTC
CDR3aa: CASSSGTGVGYTF

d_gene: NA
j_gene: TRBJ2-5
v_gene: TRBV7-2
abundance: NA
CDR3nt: TGTGCCAGCAGCATTGGAGGGGGCCGGATCCAAGAGACCCAGTACTTC
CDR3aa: CASSIGGGRIQETQYF

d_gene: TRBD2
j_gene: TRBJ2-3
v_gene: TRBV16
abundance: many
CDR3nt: TGTGCCAGCAGCCCGGAAAGCGGGGGGGTCACAGATACGCAGTATTTT
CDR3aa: CASSPESGGVTDTQYF

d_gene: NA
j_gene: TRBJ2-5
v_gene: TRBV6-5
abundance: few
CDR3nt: TGTGCCAGCAGTTATCGAGAACAGGGCTATGAGACCCAGTACTTC
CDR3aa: CASSYREQGYETQYF

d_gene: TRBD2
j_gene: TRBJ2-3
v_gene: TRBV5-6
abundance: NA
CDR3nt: TGTGCCAGCGGGCAACTAGCGGGGGAGGCAGATACGCAGTATTTT
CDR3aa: CASGQLAGEADTQYF

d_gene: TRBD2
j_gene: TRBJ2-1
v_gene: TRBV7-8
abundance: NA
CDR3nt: TGTGCCAGCAGCTCCCGGGCTAGCGGGGGCCCCAGCTCCTACAATGAGCAGTTCTTC
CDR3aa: CASSSRASGGPSSYNEQFF

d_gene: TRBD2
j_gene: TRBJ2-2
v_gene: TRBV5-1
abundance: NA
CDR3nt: TGCGCCAGCAGCTGGAGAGGGCTGGAGCGGGGGTACACCGGGGAGCTGTTTTTT
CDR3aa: CASSWRGLERGYTGELFF

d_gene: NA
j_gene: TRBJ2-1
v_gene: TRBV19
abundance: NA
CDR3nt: TGTGCCAGTAGTCTTAAGATTCAGGGAAATGAGCAGTTCTTC
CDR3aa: CASSLKIQGNEQFF

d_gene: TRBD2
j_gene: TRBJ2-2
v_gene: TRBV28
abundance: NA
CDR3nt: TGTGCCAGCAGAGGAAACGGGAGGGCAGGGCTGTTTTTT
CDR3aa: CASRGNGRAGLFF

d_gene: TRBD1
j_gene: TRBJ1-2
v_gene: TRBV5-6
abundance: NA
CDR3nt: TGTGCCAGCAGCCTCCGGGACAGGATTTTTGGCTACACCTTC
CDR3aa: CASSLRDRIFGYTF

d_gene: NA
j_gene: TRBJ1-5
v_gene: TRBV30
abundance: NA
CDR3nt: TGTGCCTGGAATAGAGGGCAAGATCAGCCCCAGCATTTT
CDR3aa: CAWNRGQDQPQHF